This TCR beta chain was sequenced for a study of shared clonotypes between healthy human individuals. Looking at the study overall: Per donor, CD8 memory used one plate, CD8 naive used two, CD4 memory used three and CD4 naive used three. Notes on the study in general: Compared with memory subsets, naive subsets generally had larger estimated richness. Though the depth was large, rarefaction showed that sorted-subset sequencing was incomplete.

Deletions cut 0 bases from V and 7 bases from J, with 15 bases between. Germline V gene sequence: CDR1 SGHVS, CDR2 FQNEAQ. CDR3 length equals 16 residues. A word on this clone: The antigen remains undetermined.

When replicate PCRs were run on sorted subsets, they used around 200 ng DNA, 28,000 or so T cell genomes. This table comes from immunoSEQ multiplex PCR, and its TCRdb copy is limited to in-frame clones, with some not included. The profile covers about 1.1 million clones, with more than 75% appearing a single time and 0.61% taken by the ten largest. The J gene is TRBJ1-4, the V gene TRBV7-8; tentatively, D is TRBD1 (5 bases). Sample: memory CD4+ T cells from PBMCs. Subset here: CD45RA-negative fraction. This receptor was obtained from a man between 18 and 35 years old in good health. Some clones in this sample may be carry-over from other donors' samples. CDR3 nucleotide sequence: TGTGCCAGCAGCTTAGCCCCGGGACCGGTGGCTGAAAAACTGTTTTTT. This sequence encodes CASSLAPGPVAEKLFF.